This TCR beta chain came from a study of blood T cell repertoires in COVID-19. About the study: The study drew acute and convalescent COVID-19 samples from the United States, Italy and Spain. Sources were T cells, B-cell-depleted T cells, or PBMCs; the material itself was cDNA or gDNA.

This clone came up a few times. In germline, CDR1 is SGHDN, CDR2 FVKESK. The V gene end was trimmed by 1 base and the J gene end by 0 bases; junction bases not matched to a gene: 11. This CDR3 comprises 20 residues. Per the study methods: How many nucleated cells were present was estimated from reference gene primer amplification. TCRdb keeps only in-frame clones here, not all; method: immunoSEQ multiplex PCR. That table furnishes V, J and clone size, whereas the DNA furnished D and trimming. The repertoire holds more than 95,000 clones, with approximately 82% as singletons. Sequencing used peripheral blood. This chain connects TRBV14 to TRBJ2-3, with TRBD2 identical over 12 bases. The sequence was obtained from a man between 65 and 85 years old with active or convalescent COVID-19. The CDR3 coding sequence is TGTGCCAGCAGCCAAGGCAGCACTAGCGGGAGGCCCTTTAGCACAGATACGCAGTATTTT. Its protein product is CASSQGSTSGRPFSTDTQYF.